This T cell receptor (beta chain) was retrieved from a study of shared T cell receptors in the human thymus. Germline V gene lookup returns CDR1 PRHDT and CDR2 FYEKMQ (reference sequence). The CDR3 is 15 amino acids. Trimming left V 2 bases short and J 9 bases short, with 17 bases between. The assay was immunoSEQ multiplex PCR, and TCRdb's table has in-frame clones only and misses some. This sample carries about 380,000 clones, 95% of them seen once, and the ten largest clones take about 0.02%. The TCR sequence derives from a human donor. The rearrangement uses TRBV13 and TRBJ2-1; a weak D match, TRBD1 (6 bases). Sequencing input: thymocytes. The DNA of the CDR3 is TGTGCCAGCAGCTTAAAAGAGGTTGTCAGGGGTGAGCAGTTCTTC. Residues: CASSLKEVVRGEQFF.